The clone carrying this T cell receptor (beta chain) appeared once. This table comes from immunoSEQ multiplex PCR, and its TCRdb copy is limited to in-frame clones, with some not included. Among 150,000 to 200,000 clones, 89% were seen once, and the ten largest hold roughly 0.82%. Participants came from about two dozen US areas, aged about 18 to 95 years. Cohorts were assigned according to the clinical history that participants reported. The study counted Cohort 3 donors as recovered given two negative PCRs, clearance, or symptom resolution. CDR3 length equals 12 residues. V lost 2 bases to trimming and J lost 9 bases, with 8 bases between them. The record originates from a study of blood T cell repertoires in COVID-19. About the study: Both acute and convalescent COVID-19 samples were obtained from the United States, Italy and Spain.

The TCR originated in a woman between 18 and 30 years old who had recovered from COVID-19. Sequenced input: PBMCs or T cells enriched from blood (not recorded which). The genes are TRBV12-3 or TRBV12-4 and TRBJ2-1; TRBD2 might be the D (5 bases). The CDR3 nucleotides are TGTGCCAGCAGTTTAAGTCTAGCTGAGCAGTTCTTC. Its protein is CASSLSLAEQFF.